The 10 T cell receptor beta chains given below trace back to one sample, sequenced in a study of technical replicates of blood from a handful of donors. Data came from immunoSEQ multiplex PCR; TCRdb stores just in-frame clones and leaves some out. The sample lists 75,000 to 100,000 clones; approximately 93% were seen once. The sequencing input was T cells isolated from PBMCs. The receptors shown here come from a human donor in good health.

This chain links TRBV6-5 with TRBJ1-1; 9 nucleotides match TRBD1. The CDR3 is 14 amino acids. CDR1 and CDR2 from the germline V gene are MNHEY and SVGAGI. Trimming cost V 2 bases and J 5 bases; bases outside gene matches: 3. CDR3 loop: CASSYATGGTEAFF. The CDR3 DNA reads as TGTGCCAGCAGTTACGCGACAGGGGGTACTGAAGCTTTCTTT.

This chain connects TRBV19 to TRBJ2-7, with D unclear. The CDR3 consists of 13 residues. Trimming removed 5 bases from V and 1 base from J, with 9 bases in between. Germline V lookup: CDR1 LNHDA, CDR2 SQIVND (reference sequence). This CDR3 is CASSPAVSYEQYF. The CDR3 DNA reads TGTGCCAGTAGTCCCGCAGTTTCCTACGAGCAGTACTTC.

The J gene is TRBJ2-3, the V gene TRBV5-1, with TRBD1 matching 10 bases. Germline CDR1 SGHRS, CDR2 YFSETQ. The ends lost 4 bases at V and 4 bases at J; junction bases unmatched: 3. This CDR3 has 14 residues. DNA for the CDR3: TGCGCCAGCAGCCTGGGACAGGGGTCAGATACGCAGTATTTT. Protein sequence: CASSLGQGSDTQYF.

This chain connects TRBV5-1 to TRBJ1-4; possible D gene TRBD1, 6 bases. CDR3 length: 15 residues. CDR1 is SGHRS and CDR2 is YFSETQ in the germline V gene. V was clipped by 0 bases and J by 7 bases, with 13 bases between them. The CDR3 sequence is CASSLERGGFEKLFF. CDR3 nucleotide sequence: TGCGCCAGCAGCTTGGAACGTGGGGGCTTTGAAAAACTGTTTTTT.

This clone was found once. The chain has TRBV7-9 and TRBJ1-1, with D uncertain. Trimming left V 5 bases short and J 4 bases short, with 11 bases between. CDR3 size: 13 residues. Germline CDR1 is SEHNR and CDR2 is FQNEAQ (reference sequence). The CDR3 DNA is TGTGCCAGCAGCCGAGACGGAGGCACTGAAGCTTTCTTT. It is translated as CASSRDGGTEAFF.

The genes are TRBV5-1 and TRBJ2-1; a weak D match, TRBD2 (6 bases). Between the trimmed V and J ends, which lost 4 bases and 4 bases, there was a span of 15 bases. CDR1 and CDR2 from the germline V gene are SGHRS and YFSETQ. CDR3 length: 15 residues. The CDR3 region is CASSPAGGAYNEQFF. The CDR3 coding sequence is TGCGCCAGCAGCCCGGCCGGGGGAGCATACAATGAGCAGTTCTTC. The variable domain in full, completed from reference TRBV5-1 and TRBJ2-1, reads KAGVTQTPRYLIKTRGQQVTLSCSPISGHRSVSWYQQTPGQGLQFLFEYFSETQRNKGNFPGRFSGRQFSNSRSEMNVSTLELGDSALYLCASSPAGGAYNEQFFGPGTRLTVL.

This chain joins TRBV5-1 and TRBJ2-4; D remains ambiguous. Germline lookup yields CDR1 SGHRS and CDR2 YFSETQ. Between the trimmed V and J ends, which lost 4 bases and 0 bases, there was a span of 14 bases. The CDR3 contains 16 residues. The CDR3 protein is CASSMGVRLAKNIQYF. As DNA, the CDR3 is TGCGCCAGCAGCATGGGTGTAAGACTAGCCAAAAACATTCAGTACTTC. Full variable domain (remainder filled in from reference TRBV5-1 and TRBJ2-4): KAGVTQTPRYLIKTRGQQVTLSCSPISGHRSVSWYQQTPGQGLQFLFEYFSETQRNKGNFPGRFSGRQFSNSRSEMNVSTLELGDSALYLCASSMGVRLAKNIQYFGAGTRLSVL.

V is TRBV10-3 and J is TRBJ1-5; TRBD1 matches at 9 bases. Per germline, CDR1 ENHRY and CDR2 SYGVKD. The ends lost 10 bases at V and 1 base at J; junction bases unmatched: 11. This CDR3 has 16 amino acids. For the CDR3, the DNA is TGTGCCACTCGGGACAGGGAGGGCCTGAGCAATCAGCCCCAGCATTTT. Protein sequence: CATRDREGLSNQPQHF.

The chain uses TRBV14 and TRBJ2-3, with a possible D match to TRBD2 (6 bases). V was trimmed by 2 bases and J by 4 bases, leaving 13 bases between them. The CDR3 loop spans 15 amino acids. The V gene's germline CDR1 is SGHDN and CDR2 FVKESK. The CDR3 nucleotides are TGTGCCAGCAGCCAATATGGGGGGAGCTCAGATACGCAGTATTTT. It encodes CASSQYGGSSDTQYF.

This clone was found once. The chain combines TRBV9 with TRBJ2-1; a possible D gene is TRBD1 (8 bases). Trimming took 4 bases from V and 12 from J, leaving 14 bases between them. The germline gives CDR1 SGDLS, CDR2 YYNGEE. This CDR3 is 12 amino acids long. The CDR3: CASSSTGGGQFF. The CDR3 nucleotides are TGTGCCAGCAGCTCAACAGGGGGGGGGCAGTTCTTC.